These 9 T cell receptor beta chains were sequenced from one sample in a study of glioma-infiltrating T cells after dendritic cell vaccination. Only in-frame clones appear in the TCRdb table, and some are missing; sequencing was by immunoSEQ multiplex PCR. The sample comprises tens of thousands of clones, roughly 80% of which are singletons, and about 2.1% rests with the top ten. The sequences come from blood, collected before dendritic cell vaccination. These receptors were collected from a human donor with glioblastoma.

CDR3 protein: CASSSRVRANYGYTF. The CDR3 DNA reads as TGTGCCAGTAGCAGCCGGGTCAGGGCCAACTATGGCTACACCTTC. The rearrangement joins TRBV19 to TRBJ1-2; D may be TRBD1 (5 bases). CDR3 length equals 15 residues. CDR1 is LNHDA, CDR2 SQIVND, per germline (reference sequence). Trimming removed 6 bases at V and 2 bases at J, with 16 bases between.

The gene calls are TRBV19 and TRBJ2-3, with 11 bases aligning to TRBD2. Losses at the gene ends were 3 bases for V and 6 bases for J; bases not matched to a gene: 8. Germline V gene sequence: CDR1 LNHDA, CDR2 SQIVND (reference sequence). This CDR3 has 16 residues. CDR3 loop: CASSIRTRTSGDTQYF. CDR3 in DNA: TGTGCCAGTAGTATTCGGACCCGGACTAGCGGGGATACGCAGTATTTT.

This clone was seen only once. V usage is TRBV7-2 and J usage is TRBJ2-4; D is undetermined. The CDR3 is 13 amino acids. The germline gives CDR1 SGHTA, CDR2 FQGNSA. Between the trimmed V and J ends, which lost 4 bases and 7 bases, there was a span of 11 bases. The CDR3: CASSSATRNIQYF. For the CDR3, the DNA is TGTGCCAGCAGCTCAGCAACCAGGAACATTCAGTACTTC.

The chain recombines TRBV11-3 with TRBJ1-3; D uncertain. The V gene lost 0 bases and the J gene lost 4 bases, with 4 bases spanning the gap. The CDR3 loop spans 13 amino acids. CDR1 and CDR2 (germline): SGHNT, YENEEA. The CDR3, as DNA: TGTGCCAGCAGCTTAGATCCGGGAAACACCATATATTTT. It translates to CASSLDPGNTIYF.

The V gene is TRBV6-1, the J gene TRBJ1-4; D perhaps matches TRBD1 (5 bases). V lost 4 bases, J lost 7 bases, and 22 bases lay in between. Per germline, CDR1 MNHNS and CDR2 SASEGT. The CDR3 is 17 residues long. CDR3 sequence reads: CASSASRVPGLGEKLFF. CDR3 bases: TGTGCCAGCAGTGCCTCCAGGGTGCCGGGTTTAGGTGAAAAACTGTTTTTT.

This clone was detected a few times. The chain joins TRBV5-4 to TRBJ2-1, with D tentatively TRBD1 (5 bases). The V gene lost 2 bases and the J gene lost 3 bases, with 9 bases spanning the gap. Per germline, CDR1 SGHNT and CDR2 YYREEE (reference sequence). This CDR3 has 14 amino acids. CDR3: CASSLQDRYNEQFF. The CDR3 nucleotides read TGTGCCAGCAGCTTACAGGATCGCTACAATGAGCAGTTCTTC.

V gene TRBV5-1 combines with J gene TRBJ2-3; TRBD2 matches at 8 bases. CDR3 length: 17 amino acids. Per germline, CDR1 SGHRS and CDR2 YFSETQ. Trimming removed 0 bases from V and 2 bases from J; junction bases left unmatched: 8. The CDR3 spells CASSLARSGVITDTQYF. The CDR3 DNA reads as TGCGCCAGCAGCTTGGCCCGTAGCGGGGTTATCACAGATACGCAGTATTTT.

This chain uses TRBV12-5 with TRBJ2-2; TRBD2 might be the D (6 bases). V lost 6 bases and J 4 bases, leaving 6 bases between the germline ends. The germline V gene has CDR1 LGHNT and CDR2 FRNRAP. CDR3 length equals 12 residues. CDR3 bases: TGTGCTAGTGGGCGGGGCACCGGGGAGCTGTTTTTT. As protein: CASGRGTGELFF.

Only one count was recorded for this clone. The chain couples TRBV6-1 to TRBJ2-7, with 7 bases that match TRBD1. Trimming at V came to 7 bases and at J to 0 bases, leaving 6 bases not matched to a gene. The CDR3 is 14 amino acids. Germline CDR1 reads MNHNS; CDR2 reads SASEGT. The CDR3 DNA is TGTGCCAGCACCAAGGACAGGAGCTCCTACGAGCAGTACTTC. Encoded protein: CASTKDRSSYEQYF.